This T cell receptor beta chain was found in a study of shared clonotypes between healthy human individuals. Selected positively for CCR7 and CD45RO-negative, naive CD8 cells excluded terminally differentiated effector memory CD45RA+ cells. Each donor was a Caucasian adult residing in Nashville, Tennessee. This CDR3 has 13 residues. Under the authors' procedure: Filtering differed, since immunoSEQ gave only junction sequences and no quality scores. TCRdb's copy holds only in-frame clones and misses some; the assay was immunoSEQ multiplex PCR. Clonal size and the V and J genes are those of that table, whereas D and trimming came from the DNA. The sample holds around 2,100,000 clones, over 85% seen once.

This TCR was sampled from a young man in good health. Sequencing was performed on naive CD8+ T cells sorted from blood. The gene calls are TRBV21-1 and TRBJ2-7; the DNA was not compared with TRBD2, the D call given in the table. TRBV21-1 is recorded as a pseudogene. CDR3 region: CASSEASGSREYF. For the CDR3, the DNA is TGTGCCAGCAGCGAAGCCAGCGGGAGTAGGGAGTACTTC.